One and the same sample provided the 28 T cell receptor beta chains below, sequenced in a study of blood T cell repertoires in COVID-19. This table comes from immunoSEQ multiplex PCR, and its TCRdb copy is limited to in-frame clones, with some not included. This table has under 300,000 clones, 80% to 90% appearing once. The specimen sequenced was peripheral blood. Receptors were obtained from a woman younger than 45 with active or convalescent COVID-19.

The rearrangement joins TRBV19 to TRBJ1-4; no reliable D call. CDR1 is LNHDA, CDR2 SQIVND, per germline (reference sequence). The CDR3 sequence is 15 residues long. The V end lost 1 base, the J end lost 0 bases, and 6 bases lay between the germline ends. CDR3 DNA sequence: TGTGCCAGTAGTATAGTGGCCTCAACTAATGAAAAACTGTTTTTT. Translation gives CASSIVASTNEKLFF.

CDR3 nucleotides: TGTGCCACCAGCAGAGAGAACAGGGGTCCCTATAATTCACCCCTCCACTTT. This encodes CATSRENRGPYNSPLHF. The chain recombines TRBV15 with TRBJ1-6; 7 bases line up with TRBD1. The CDR3 has 17 residues. Germline V gene data show CDR1 as LNHNV and CDR2 as YYDKDF (reference sequence). Losses at the gene ends were 0 bases for V and 2 bases for J; bases not matched to a gene: 4.

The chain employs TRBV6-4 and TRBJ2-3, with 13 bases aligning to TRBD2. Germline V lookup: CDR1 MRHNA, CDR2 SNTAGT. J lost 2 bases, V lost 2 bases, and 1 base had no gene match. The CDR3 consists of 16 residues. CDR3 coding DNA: TGTGCCAGCAGTGACACTAGCGGGGGGGCCACAGATACGCAGTATTTT. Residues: CASSDTSGGATDTQYF.

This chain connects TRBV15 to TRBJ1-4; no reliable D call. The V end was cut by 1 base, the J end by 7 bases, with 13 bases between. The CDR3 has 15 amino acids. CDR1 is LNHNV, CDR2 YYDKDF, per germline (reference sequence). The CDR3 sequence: CATSRATDLGEKLFF. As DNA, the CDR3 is TGTGCCACCAGCAGAGCCACAGATTTGGGTGAAAAACTGTTTTTT.

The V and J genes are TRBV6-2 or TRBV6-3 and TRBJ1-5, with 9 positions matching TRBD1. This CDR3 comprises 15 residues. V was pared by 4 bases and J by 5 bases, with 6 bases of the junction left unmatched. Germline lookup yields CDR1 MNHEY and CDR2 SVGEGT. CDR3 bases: TGTGCCAGCAGTTCACGGACAGGGGAAGATCAGCCCCAGCATTTT. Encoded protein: CASSSRTGEDQPQHF.

As DNA, the CDR3 is TGCGCCAGCAGCCAAAGACCGGCAGGTGGCAATGAGCAGTTCTTC. Translating gives CASSQRPAGGNEQFF. The V and J genes are TRBV4-3 and TRBJ2-1; D not resolved. This CDR3 comprises 15 residues. Trimming left V 2 bases short and J 6 bases short, with 14 bases between. Germline loops: CDR1 LGHNA, CDR2 YSLEER.

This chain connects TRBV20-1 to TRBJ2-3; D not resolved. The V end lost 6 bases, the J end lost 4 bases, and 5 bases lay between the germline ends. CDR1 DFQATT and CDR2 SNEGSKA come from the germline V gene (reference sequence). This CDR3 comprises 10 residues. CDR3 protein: CSAVADTQYF. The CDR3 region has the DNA TGCAGTGCCGTCGCAGATACGCAGTATTTT.

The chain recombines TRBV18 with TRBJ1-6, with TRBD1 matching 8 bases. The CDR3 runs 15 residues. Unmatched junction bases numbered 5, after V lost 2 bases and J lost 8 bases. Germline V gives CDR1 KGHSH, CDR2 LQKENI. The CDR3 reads CASSPFQGADSPLHF. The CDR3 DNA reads TGTGCCAGCTCACCATTTCAGGGGGCTGATTCACCCCTCCACTTT.

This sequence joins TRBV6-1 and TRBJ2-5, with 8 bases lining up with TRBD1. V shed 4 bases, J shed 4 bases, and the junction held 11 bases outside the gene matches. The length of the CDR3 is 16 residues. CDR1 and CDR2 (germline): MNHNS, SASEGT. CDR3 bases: TGTGCCAGCAGTGTTGGGACAGGTACCCGAGGAGAGACCCAGTACTTC. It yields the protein CASSVGTGTRGETQYF.

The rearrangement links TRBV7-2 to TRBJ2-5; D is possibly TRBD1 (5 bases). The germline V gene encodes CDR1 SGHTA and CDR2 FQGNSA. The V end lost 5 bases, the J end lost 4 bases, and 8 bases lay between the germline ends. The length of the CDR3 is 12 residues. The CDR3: CASSVRGETQYF. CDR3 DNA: TGTGCCAGCAGCGTTAGGGGAGAGACCCAGTACTTC.

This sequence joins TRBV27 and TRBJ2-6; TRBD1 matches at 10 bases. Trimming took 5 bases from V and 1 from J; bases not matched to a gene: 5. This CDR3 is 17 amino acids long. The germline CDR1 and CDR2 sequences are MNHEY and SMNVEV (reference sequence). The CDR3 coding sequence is TGTGCCAGCAGTCCGGGACAGGGGTTATCTGGGGCCAACGTCCTGACTTTC. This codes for CASSPGQGLSGANVLTF.

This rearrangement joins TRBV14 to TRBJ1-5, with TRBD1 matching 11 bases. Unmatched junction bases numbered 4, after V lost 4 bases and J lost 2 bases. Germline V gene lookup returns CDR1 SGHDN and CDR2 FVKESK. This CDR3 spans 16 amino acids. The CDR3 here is CASSLGQGAGNQPQHF. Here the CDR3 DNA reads TGTGCCAGCAGCCTCGGACAGGGGGCGGGCAATCAGCCCCAGCATTTT. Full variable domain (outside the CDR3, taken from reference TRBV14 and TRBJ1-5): EAGVTQFPSHSVIEKGQTVTLRCDPISGHDNLYWYRRVMGKEIKFLLHFVKESKQDESGMPNNRFLAERTGGTYSTLKVQPAELEDSGVYFCASSLGQGAGNQPQHFGDGTRLSIL.

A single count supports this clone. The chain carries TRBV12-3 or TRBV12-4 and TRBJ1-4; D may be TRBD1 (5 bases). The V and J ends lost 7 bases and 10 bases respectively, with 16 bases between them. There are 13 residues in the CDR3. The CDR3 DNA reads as TGTGCCAGCACCCCGGAGGGGCGCGGAAAACTGTTTTTT. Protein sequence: CASTPEGRGKLFF.

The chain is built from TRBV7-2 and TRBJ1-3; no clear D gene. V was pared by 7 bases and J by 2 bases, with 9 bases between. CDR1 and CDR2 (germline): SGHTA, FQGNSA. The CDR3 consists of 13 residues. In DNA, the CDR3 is TGTGCCAGCAACGAGTACCCTGGAAACACCATATATTTT. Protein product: CASNEYPGNTIYF.

CDR3 region: CASSRGQGVTEAFF. The CDR3 region has the DNA TGTGCCAGCAGCCGCGGACAGGGGGTCACTGAAGCTTTCTTT. The V and J genes are TRBV6-2 or TRBV6-3 and TRBJ1-1; 10 bases line up with TRBD1. V was clipped by 6 bases and J by 4 bases; unmatched bases: 5. This CDR3 comprises 14 residues. In germline, CDR1 is MNHEY, CDR2 SVGEGT.

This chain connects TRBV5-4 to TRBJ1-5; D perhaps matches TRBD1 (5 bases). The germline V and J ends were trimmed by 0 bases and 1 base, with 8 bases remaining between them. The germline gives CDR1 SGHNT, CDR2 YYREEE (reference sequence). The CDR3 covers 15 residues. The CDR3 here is CASSLGTGSNQPQHF. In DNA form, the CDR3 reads TGTGCCAGCAGCTTGGGAACAGGAAGCAATCAGCCCCAGCATTTT. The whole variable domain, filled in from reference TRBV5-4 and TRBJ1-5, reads ETGVTQSPTHLIKTRGQQVTLRCSSQSGHNTVSWYQQALGQGPQFIFQYYREEENGRGNFPPRFSGLQFPNYSSELNVNALELDDSALYLCASSLGTGSNQPQHFGDGTRLSIL.

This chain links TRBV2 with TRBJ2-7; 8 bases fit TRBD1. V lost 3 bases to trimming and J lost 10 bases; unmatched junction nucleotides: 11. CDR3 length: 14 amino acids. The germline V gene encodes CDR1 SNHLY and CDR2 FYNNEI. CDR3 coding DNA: TGTGCCAGCAGTGAGGCGGCAGGGGGCGCGAAACAGTACTTC. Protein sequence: CASSEAAGGAKQYF.

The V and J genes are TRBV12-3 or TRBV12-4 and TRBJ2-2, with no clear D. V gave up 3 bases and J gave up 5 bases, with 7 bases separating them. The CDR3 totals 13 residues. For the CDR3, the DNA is TGTGCCAGCAGTTTGTTTGTAACCGGGGAGCTGTTTTTT. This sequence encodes CASSLFVTGELFF.

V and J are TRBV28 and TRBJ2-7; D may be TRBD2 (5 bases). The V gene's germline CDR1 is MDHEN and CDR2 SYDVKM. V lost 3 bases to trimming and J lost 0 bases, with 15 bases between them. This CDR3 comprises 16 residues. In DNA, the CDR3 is TGTGCCAGCAGTTTTAGATTGGGAGTTAACTCCTACGAGCAGTACTTC. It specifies CASSFRLGVNSYEQYF. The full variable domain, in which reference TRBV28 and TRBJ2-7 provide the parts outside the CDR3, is DVKVTQSSRYLVKRTGEKVFLECVQDMDHENMFWYRQDPGLGLRLIYFSYDVKMKEKGDIPEGYSVSREKKERFSLILESASTNQTSMYLCASSFRLGVNSYEQYFGPGTRLTVT.

The CDR3 DNA is TGTGCCAGTAAACCTATAGACCCCCGTGGACTAGCGGGCTCCTACAATGAGCAGTTCTTC. It codes for CASKPIDPRGLAGSYNEQFF. The rearrangement uses TRBV19 and TRBJ2-1; 11 nucleotides align to TRBD2. V gave up 7 bases and J gave up 0 bases; unmatched junction bases: 17. This CDR3 spans 20 amino acids. The germline CDR1 and CDR2 sequences are LNHDA and SQIVND (reference sequence).

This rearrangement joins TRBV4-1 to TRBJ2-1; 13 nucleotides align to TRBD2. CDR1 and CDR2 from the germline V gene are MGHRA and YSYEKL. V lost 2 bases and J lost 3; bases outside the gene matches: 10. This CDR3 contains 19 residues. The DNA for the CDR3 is TGCGCCAGCAGCCAAACTGCACTAGCGGGGGGGCCCCTCTACAATGAGCAGTTCTTC. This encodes CASSQTALAGGPLYNEQFF.

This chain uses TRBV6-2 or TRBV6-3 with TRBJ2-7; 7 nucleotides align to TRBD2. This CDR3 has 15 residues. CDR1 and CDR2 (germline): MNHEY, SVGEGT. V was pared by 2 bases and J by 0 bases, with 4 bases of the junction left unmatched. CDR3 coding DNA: TGTGCCAGCAGTTACGCTCGGACTAGCTCCTACGAGCAGTACTTC. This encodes CASSYARTSSYEQYF.

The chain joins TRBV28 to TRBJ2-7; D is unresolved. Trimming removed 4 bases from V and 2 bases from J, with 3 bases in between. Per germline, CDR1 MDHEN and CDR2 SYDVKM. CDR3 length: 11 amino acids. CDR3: CASSSAYEQYF. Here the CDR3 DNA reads TGTGCCAGCAGTTCCGCCTACGAGCAGTACTTC.

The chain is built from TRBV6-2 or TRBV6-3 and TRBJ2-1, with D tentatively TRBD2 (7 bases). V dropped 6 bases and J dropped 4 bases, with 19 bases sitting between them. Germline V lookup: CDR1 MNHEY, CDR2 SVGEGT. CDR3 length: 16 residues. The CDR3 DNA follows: TGTGCCAGCAGCAAGAACCTCGGGGGGCTTTACAATGAGCAGTTCTTC. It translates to CASSKNLGGLYNEQFF.

The CDR3 DNA follows: TGCGCCAGCAGCCCCGGGACAGGGTGGAACTACGAGCAGTACTTC. Its protein is CASSPGTGWNYEQYF. This chain connects TRBV5-1 to TRBJ2-7; 9 bases agree with TRBD1. CDR1 and CDR2 (germline): SGHRS, YFSETQ. V lost 4 bases and J lost 3; bases outside the gene matches: 8. The CDR3 consists of 15 residues.

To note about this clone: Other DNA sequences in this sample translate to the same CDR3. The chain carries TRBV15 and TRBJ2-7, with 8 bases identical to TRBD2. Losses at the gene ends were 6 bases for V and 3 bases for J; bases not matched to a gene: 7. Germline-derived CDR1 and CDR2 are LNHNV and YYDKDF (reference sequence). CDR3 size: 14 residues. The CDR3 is CATSRSGTSYEQYF. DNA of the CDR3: TGTGCCACCAGTCGCTCCGGGACTAGCTACGAGCAGTACTTC.

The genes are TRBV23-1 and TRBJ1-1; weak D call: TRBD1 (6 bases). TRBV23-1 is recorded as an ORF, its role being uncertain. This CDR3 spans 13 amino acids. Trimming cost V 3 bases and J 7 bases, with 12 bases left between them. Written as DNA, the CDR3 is TGCGCCAGCAGTCATAGGACAGACTATGAAGCTTTCTTT. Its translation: CASSHRTDYEAFF.

The CDR3 DNA follows: TGTGCCTGGAGCGTCCTGACAGGGCACACTGAAGCTTTCTTT. Protein sequence: CAWSVLTGHTEAFF. The J gene is TRBJ1-1, the V gene TRBV30; 7 nucleotides align to TRBD1. Germline V gives CDR1 GTSNPN, CDR2 SVGIG (reference sequence). The CDR3 runs 14 residues. Trimming cost V 3 bases and J 3 bases; bases outside gene matches: 7.